This passage covers 20 T cell receptor beta chains from one sample sequenced in a study of blood T cell repertoires in COVID-19. The data were produced by immunoSEQ multiplex PCR, yet TCRdb's version contains in-frame clones alone and is incomplete. The sample holds some 100,000 clones; more than 75% are singletons and the top ten take roughly 5%. The sample taken for sequencing was peripheral blood. These receptor sequences come from a woman of 80 years or more with active COVID-19.

The chain has TRBV2 and TRBJ2-3, with 11 bases identical to TRBD2. V dropped 2 bases and J dropped 5; count of bases not matched to a gene: 3. The CDR3 loop spans 15 amino acids. Per germline, CDR1 SNHLY and CDR2 FYNNEI. The DNA of the CDR3 is TGTGCCAGCAGTGAACTAGCGGGAGGATTAGATACGCAGTATTTT. Translated, it gives CASSELAGGLDTQYF.

This chain uses TRBV6-1 with TRBJ1-2; D possibly corresponds to TRBD1 (6 bases). The CDR3 contains 16 residues. CDR1 and CDR2 from the germline V gene are MNHNS and SASEGT. With 1 base removed from V and 0 bases from J, the gap between germline ends came to 12 bases. CDR3 DNA: TGTGCCAGCAGTGAAGGGGGACACCTACCTAACTATGGCTACACCTTC. This codes for CASSEGGHLPNYGYTF.

This chain links TRBV4-1 with TRBJ1-3; D is unresolved. V dropped 1 base and J dropped 0 bases, with 7 bases sitting between them. CDR1 and CDR2 from the germline V gene are MGHRA and YSYEKL. The CDR3 loop spans 15 amino acids. CDR3 region: CASSQVAVSGNTIYF. The CDR3 DNA reads as TGCGCCAGCAGCCAAGTTGCAGTCTCTGGAAACACCATATATTTT.

V is TRBV3-1 (or the pseudogene TRBV3-2) and J is TRBJ2-2; 12 nucleotides line up with TRBD2. Germline V CDR1 and CDR2: LGHDT, YNNKEL (reference sequence). CDR3 length equals 19 residues. V trimming: 4 bases; J trimming: 3 bases; junction bases outside the gene matches: 12. CDR3 sequence reads: CASSPGLAGSLRDTGELFF. CDR3 bases: TGTGCCAGCAGCCCCGGACTAGCGGGGTCGCTACGTGACACCGGGGAGCTGTTTTTT.

The chain is built from TRBV5-1 and TRBJ2-1; possible D gene TRBD1, 7 bases. The CDR3 loop spans 14 amino acids. The germline V and J ends were trimmed by 0 bases and 12 bases, with 16 bases remaining between them. Germline V lookup: CDR1 SGHRS, CDR2 YFSETQ. As DNA, the CDR3 is TGCGCCAGCAGCTTGGGCGGGACAGACCTGGGGCAGTTCTTC. Translated, it gives CASSLGGTDLGQFF.

The genes are TRBV7-2 and TRBJ2-4; the match to TRBD1 covers 8 bases. Germline-derived CDR1 and CDR2 are SGHTA and FQGNSA. This CDR3 spans 18 amino acids. Germline trimming cut 4 bases from V and 1 base from J; bases unmatched to any gene: 12. Here the CDR3 reads CASSSPLTGGRAKNIQYF. The CDR3 bases are TGTGCCAGCAGCTCGCCACTCACAGGGGGGAGGGCCAAAAACATTCAGTACTTC.

J is TRBJ2-3 and V is TRBV9; 12 bases line up with TRBD2. CDR3 length equals 16 residues. Germline-derived CDR1 and CDR2 are SGDLS and YYNGEE. After removal of 3 bases from V and 5 bases from J, the junction contained 7 bases not matched to a gene. Here the CDR3 DNA reads TGTGCCAGCAGCGCGCGACTAGCGGGAGTATTAGATACGCAGTATTTT. The encoded protein is CASSARLAGVLDTQYF.

This rearrangement joins TRBV6-5 to TRBJ1-2; D possibly corresponds to TRBD1 (6 bases). The CDR3 loop spans 14 amino acids. Trimming shortened V by 6 bases and J by 2 bases, and 13 bases separated the two germline ends. The germline V gene has CDR1 MNHEY and CDR2 SVGAGI. This CDR3 reads CASSQRGPNYGYTF. As DNA, the CDR3 is TGTGCCAGCAGCCAGCGGGGGCCGAACTATGGCTACACCTTC.

This clone came up a few times. V usage is TRBV19 and J usage is TRBJ2-7, with 10 bases that match TRBD1. Per the germline V gene, CDR1 is LNHDA and CDR2 is SQIVND (reference sequence). The J segment lost 6 bases and the V segment lost 5 bases, leaving 13 bases of the junction unmatched. CDR3 length equals 16 residues. CDR3: CASSHSGTGVRGEQYF. The CDR3 DNA reads as TGTGCCAGTAGTCATTCCGGGACAGGGGTGAGAGGCGAGCAGTACTTC.

The genes are TRBV6-2 or TRBV6-3 and TRBJ2-1; 8 bases are a match to TRBD1. CDR1 and CDR2 (germline): MNHEY, SVGEGT. This CDR3 contains 19 residues. Unmatched junction bases numbered 14, after V lost 4 bases and J lost 0 bases. CDR3 bases: TGTGCCAGCAGTTTCCTCGGACAGGGTGTCTTTATCTCCTACAATGAGCAGTTCTTC. This codes for CASSFLGQGVFISYNEQFF.

This chain links TRBV5-4 with TRBJ2-1; 14 bases agree with TRBD2. Germline CDR1 reads SGHNT; CDR2 reads YYREEE (reference sequence). This CDR3 comprises 16 residues. The ends lost 4 bases at V and 3 bases at J; junction bases unmatched: 3. The chain's CDR3 is CASSSGLAGGYNEQFF. The CDR3 DNA reads TGTGCCAGCAGCAGCGGACTAGCGGGGGGCTACAATGAGCAGTTCTTC.

The rearrangement joins TRBV28 to TRBJ2-2, with 11 nucleotides matching TRBD2. From germline, CDR1 is MDHEN and CDR2 SYDVKM. This CDR3 spans 14 amino acids. V dropped 8 bases and J dropped 2; count of bases not matched to a gene: 1. The CDR3 sequence is CASGLAGNTGELFF. DNA of the CDR3: TGTGCCAGCGGACTAGCGGGCAACACCGGGGAGCTGTTTTTT. The full variable domain, completed using reference TRBV28 and TRBJ2-2, is DVKVTQSSRYLVKRTGEKVFLECVQDMDHENMFWYRQDPGLGLRLIYFSYDVKMKEKGDIPEGYSVSREKKERFSLILESASTNQTSMYLCASGLAGNTGELFFGEGSRLTVL.

The chain combines TRBV19 with TRBJ1-1, with 9 bases that match TRBD1. The ends lost 7 bases at V and 4 bases at J; junction bases unmatched: 7. Germline assignment: CDR1 LNHDA and CDR2 SQIVND (reference sequence). The CDR3 runs 14 residues. DNA of the CDR3: TGTGCCAGTAACCCGAGGGACAGGGCCACTGAAGCTTTCTTT. This codes for CASNPRDRATEAFF.

V gene TRBV2 combines with J gene TRBJ2-3, with TRBD2 matching over 11 bases. Looked up from germline, CDR1 is SNHLY and CDR2 is FYNNEI. CDR3 length equals 14 residues. V gave up 6 bases and J gave up 5 bases; unmatched junction bases: 4. The CDR3 coding sequence is TGTGCCAGCAGATCGGGACTAGCGGAAGATACGCAGTATTTT. Encoded protein: CASRSGLAEDTQYF.

The J gene is TRBJ2-5, the V gene TRBV7-2, with D possibly being TRBD2 (6 bases). The V and J ends lost 5 bases and 9 bases respectively, with 10 bases between them. CDR1 and CDR2 (germline): SGHTA, FQGNSA. CDR3 length: 11 amino acids. Here the CDR3 reads CASSLTGAQYF. The CDR3 coding sequence is TGTGCCAGCAGCCTAACGGGGGCCCAGTACTTC.

The chain is built from TRBV11-2 and TRBJ2-3; 10 positions agree with TRBD1. After removal of 0 bases from V and 7 bases from J, the junction contained 7 bases not matched to a gene. There are 16 residues in the CDR3. CDR1 and CDR2 from the germline V gene are SGHAT and FQNNGV. CDR3 in amino acids: CASSLDWGQGIHTQYF. The CDR3 bases are TGTGCCAGCAGCTTAGATTGGGGACAGGGGATCCATACGCAGTATTTT.

The CDR3, as DNA: TGCGCCAGCAGCCAGACACGGGGGGCCGGGGAGCTGTTTTTT. This gives the protein CASSQTRGAGELFF. This chain links TRBV4-1 with TRBJ2-2; 7 nucleotides line up with TRBD2. The CDR3 covers 14 residues. V was pared by 3 bases and J by 6 bases, with 4 bases of the junction left unmatched. The germline CDR1 and CDR2 sequences are MGHRA and YSYEKL.

CDR3 DNA sequence: TGTGCCAGCAGTTGGCAAGGCCGCGGTGGCTACACCTTC. Its translation: CASSWQGRGGYTF. This chain uses TRBV28 with TRBJ1-2; D remains unclear. CDR1 is MDHEN and CDR2 is SYDVKM in the germline V gene. The CDR3 contains 13 residues. V was cut by 4 bases and J by 7 bases, with 13 bases left in between.

This clone was observed a few times. The chain couples TRBV5-8 to TRBJ1-5; D is unresolved. CDR1 and CDR2 (germline): SGHTS, YDEGEE. Trimming took 4 bases from V and 7 from J, leaving 15 bases between them. CDR3 size: 14 residues. In nucleotides, the CDR3 is TGTGCCAGCAGCACGCCCCTCGGGAGGCAGCCCCAGCATTTT. It is translated as CASSTPLGRQPQHF.

The rearrangement links TRBV24-1 to TRBJ1-5; 10 nucleotides agree with TRBD1. The V gene's germline CDR1 is KGHDR and CDR2 SFDVKD. J was trimmed by 3 bases and V by 6 bases; bases with no gene match: 4. The CDR3 totals 15 residues. The CDR3 protein is CATSRTGGNNQPQHF. Here the CDR3 DNA reads TGTGCCACCAGTCGGACAGGGGGGAACAATCAGCCCCAGCATTTT.